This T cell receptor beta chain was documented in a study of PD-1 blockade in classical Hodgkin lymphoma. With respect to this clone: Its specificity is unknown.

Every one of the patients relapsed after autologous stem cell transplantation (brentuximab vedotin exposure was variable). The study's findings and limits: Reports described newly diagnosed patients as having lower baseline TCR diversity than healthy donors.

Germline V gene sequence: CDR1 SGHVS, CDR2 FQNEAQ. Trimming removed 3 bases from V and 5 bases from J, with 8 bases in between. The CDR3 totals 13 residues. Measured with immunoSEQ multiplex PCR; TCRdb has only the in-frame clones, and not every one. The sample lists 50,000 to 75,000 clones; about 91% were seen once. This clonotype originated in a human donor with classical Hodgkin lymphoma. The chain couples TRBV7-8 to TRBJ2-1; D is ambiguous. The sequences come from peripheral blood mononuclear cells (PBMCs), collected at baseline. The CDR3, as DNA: TGTGCCAGCAGCTTCGCCCAGAACAATGAGCAGTTCTTC. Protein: CASSFAQNNEQFF.